The rows below give T cell receptor beta chains drawn from one sample of a study of technical replicates of blood from a few donors. Clones were read by immunoSEQ multiplex PCR, and TCRdb kept only the in-frame ones, dropping some. Of around 90,000 clones listed, around 94% are singletons. The sequencing input was T cells isolated from PBMCs. The origin of the receptors is a human donor in good health. The CDR3 runs from the conserved cysteine through the conserved F or W. Fields, in order: CDR3 DNA, CDR3 protein, V gene, clone size, J gene, D gene. A D gene is named only where the DNA matches it firmly. Not every row has a clone size; where given, it reads once, few, many or a size class.

cdr3_nt: TGTGCCAGGGACGAACAGGGTTTGTGGGAAAAACTGTTTTTT
cdr3_aa: CARDEQGLWEKLFF
v_call: TRBV27
clone_size: NA
j_call: TRBJ1-4
d_call: NA

cdr3_nt: TGTGCCAGCAGCTTAGTGAGGTACGGCCAGGGGGCGATTGAAGCTTTCTTT
cdr3_aa: CASSLVRYGQGAIEAFF
v_call: TRBV7-6
clone_size: NA
j_call: TRBJ1-1
d_call: TRBD1

cdr3_nt: TGTGCCAGCAGCTTAGTAGCCATCGGACAGGGGTTCGAGCAGTACTTC
cdr3_aa: CASSLVAIGQGFEQYF
v_call: TRBV7-9
clone_size: NA
j_call: TRBJ2-7
d_call: TRBD1

cdr3_nt: TGTGCCTGGAGTGTTAGAGAGACCCAGTACTTC
cdr3_aa: CAWSVRETQYF
v_call: TRBV30
clone_size: NA
j_call: TRBJ2-5
d_call: NA

cdr3_nt: TGTGCCAGCAGCCAAGATTTCGTGCACCTCGGGGACACTGAAGCTTTCTTT
cdr3_aa: CASSQDFVHLGDTEAFF
v_call: TRBV14
clone_size: NA
j_call: TRBJ1-1
d_call: NA

cdr3_nt: TGTGCCAGCAGCGAAGGGTGGGGGGTCAATCAGCCCCAGCATTTT
cdr3_aa: CASSEGWGVNQPQHF
v_call: TRBV7-9
clone_size: NA
j_call: TRBJ1-5
d_call: NA

cdr3_nt: TGCGCCAGCAGCTTAAGAGATCTAACGGGAGAGCAGTACTTC
cdr3_aa: CASSLRDLTGEQYF
v_call: TRBV5-1
clone_size: NA
j_call: TRBJ2-7
d_call: NA

cdr3_nt: TGTGCCAGTAGTATATATGGAGGGAGCGCAGATACGCAGTATTTT
cdr3_aa: CASSIYGGSADTQYF
v_call: TRBV19
clone_size: NA
j_call: TRBJ2-3
d_call: NA

cdr3_nt: TGTGCCAGCAGTTACGGTCGGGGTAGGGAGACCCAGTACTTC
cdr3_aa: CASSYGRGRETQYF
v_call: TRBV6-5
clone_size: NA
j_call: TRBJ2-5
d_call: NA

cdr3_nt: TGTGCCTGGAATCTTCTAATCCATGAGCAGTTCTTC
cdr3_aa: CAWNLLIHEQFF
v_call: TRBV30
clone_size: NA
j_call: TRBJ2-1
d_call: NA

cdr3_nt: TGTGCCAGCAGCTTGGGGAGGGGTGAAAAACTGTTTTTT
cdr3_aa: CASSLGRGEKLFF
v_call: TRBV7-6
clone_size: NA
j_call: TRBJ1-4
d_call: NA

cdr3_nt: TGTGCCAGCGGCGACTACCGCGGATTCTCTGGAAACACCATATATTTT
cdr3_aa: CASGDYRGFSGNTIYF
v_call: TRBV5-5
clone_size: NA
j_call: TRBJ1-3
d_call: NA

cdr3_nt: TGCAGCGTTGAAAGGCAGGACTATGGCTACACCTTC
cdr3_aa: CSVERQDYGYTF
v_call: TRBV29-1
clone_size: NA
j_call: TRBJ1-2
d_call: NA

cdr3_nt: TGCGCCAGCAGTCGACAGGTCCGAGAGACCCAGTACTTC
cdr3_aa: CASSRQVRETQYF
v_call: TRBV10-2
clone_size: NA
j_call: TRBJ2-5
d_call: NA

cdr3_nt: TGTGCCAGCAGCCCCTCAGGGACAGGGCTTAATGAAAAACTGTTTTTT
cdr3_aa: CASSPSGTGLNEKLFF
v_call: TRBV5-6
clone_size: NA
j_call: TRBJ1-4
d_call: TRBD1

cdr3_nt: TGTGCCAGCAGTTTAGACGGTCCGGGGGGGGCCGGGGACGAGCAGTACTTC
cdr3_aa: CASSLDGPGGAGDEQYF
v_call: TRBV28
clone_size: NA
j_call: TRBJ2-7
d_call: TRBD2

cdr3_nt: TGTGCCAGTAGTATAAGGAGGGACTCCTACAATGAGCAGTTCTTC
cdr3_aa: CASSIRRDSYNEQFF
v_call: TRBV19
clone_size: NA
j_call: TRBJ2-1
d_call: NA

cdr3_nt: TGTGCCAGTAGTGTGACTGCAACTAATGAAAAACTGTTTTTT
cdr3_aa: CASSVTATNEKLFF
v_call: TRBV19
clone_size: NA
j_call: TRBJ1-4
d_call: NA

cdr3_nt: TGTGCCTGGCACAGGGTCGGCACCATATATTTT
cdr3_aa: CAWHRVGTIYF
v_call: TRBV30
clone_size: NA
j_call: TRBJ1-3
d_call: NA

cdr3_nt: TGTGCCAGCAGTCCACAAACAGGGGTCGTTATCTTC
cdr3_aa: CASSPQTGVVIF
v_call: TRBV7-9
clone_size: NA
j_call: TRBJ2-1
d_call: TRBD1

cdr3_nt: TGTGCCAGCAGTGAATGGCGGACAGGGGAGAGTGAGCAGTTCTTC
cdr3_aa: CASSEWRTGESEQFF
v_call: TRBV6-1
clone_size: NA
j_call: TRBJ2-1
d_call: TRBD1

cdr3_nt: TGTGCCAGCAGCTTAGCGGCGGGGAGGGGGGAGACCCAGTACTTC
cdr3_aa: CASSLAAGRGETQYF
v_call: TRBV7-8
clone_size: once
j_call: TRBJ2-5
d_call: NA

cdr3_nt: TGTGCCAGCAGCTTGGGGGGGCTAGGGACTAAGCAGTTCTTC
cdr3_aa: CASSLGGLGTKQFF
v_call: TRBV5-6
clone_size: NA
j_call: TRBJ2-1
d_call: NA

cdr3_nt: TGTGCCAGCAGTACAGAAAGCAGGGGTTCCTTAGTAGAGACCCAGTACTTC
cdr3_aa: CASSTESRGSLVETQYF
v_call: TRBV27
clone_size: NA
j_call: TRBJ2-5
d_call: NA

cdr3_nt: TGTGCCAGCAGCTCCGGGACAGGGCTCTATGGCTACACCTTC
cdr3_aa: CASSSGTGLYGYTF
v_call: TRBV11-1
clone_size: NA
j_call: TRBJ1-2
d_call: TRBD1

cdr3_nt: TGCGCCAGCAGCCCCGGGAGACAGGGGAGGGGGGACACTGAAGCTTTCTTT
cdr3_aa: CASSPGRQGRGDTEAFF
v_call: TRBV4-1
clone_size: NA
j_call: TRBJ1-1
d_call: TRBD1

cdr3_nt: TGCGCCAGCAGCTTGGGCCCCGAGACAGGGGGCAATCAGCCCCAGCATTTT
cdr3_aa: CASSLGPETGGNQPQHF
v_call: TRBV5-1
clone_size: NA
j_call: TRBJ1-5
d_call: TRBD1